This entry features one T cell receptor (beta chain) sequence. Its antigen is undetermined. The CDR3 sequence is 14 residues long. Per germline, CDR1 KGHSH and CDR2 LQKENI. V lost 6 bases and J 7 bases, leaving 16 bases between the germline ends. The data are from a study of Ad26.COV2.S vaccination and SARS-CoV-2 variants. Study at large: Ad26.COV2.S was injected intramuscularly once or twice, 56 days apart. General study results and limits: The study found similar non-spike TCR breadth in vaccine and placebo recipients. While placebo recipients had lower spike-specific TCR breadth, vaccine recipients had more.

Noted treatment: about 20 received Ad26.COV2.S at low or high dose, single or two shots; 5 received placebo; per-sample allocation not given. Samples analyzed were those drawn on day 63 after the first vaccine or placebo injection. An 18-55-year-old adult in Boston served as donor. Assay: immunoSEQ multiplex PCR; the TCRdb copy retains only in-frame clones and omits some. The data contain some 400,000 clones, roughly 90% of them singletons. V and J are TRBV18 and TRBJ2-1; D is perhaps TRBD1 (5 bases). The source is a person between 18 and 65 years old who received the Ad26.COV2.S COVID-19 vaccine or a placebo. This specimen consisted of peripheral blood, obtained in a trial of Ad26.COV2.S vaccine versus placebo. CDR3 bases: TGTGCCAGCTCGCACTCGACTGGGGCTAATGAGCAGTTCTTC. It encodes CASSHSTGANEQFF. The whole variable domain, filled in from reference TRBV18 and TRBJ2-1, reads NAGVMQNPRHLVRRRGQEARLRCSPMKGHSHVYWYRQLPEEGLKFMVYLQKENIIDESGMPKERFSAEFPKEGPSILRIQQVVRGDSAAYFCASSHSTGANEQFFGPGTRLTVL.